This T cell receptor beta chain was recorded in a study of OX40 agonist ivuxolimab in advanced cancers. Some clones are missing from TCRdb's copy, which holds only in-frame ones; the method was immunoSEQ multiplex PCR. The repertoire holds about 47,000 clones, with about 85% as singletons. Regarding the study as a whole: Low normalized T-cell clonal expansion was also seen in some nonresponders. CD4+ and CD8+ blood T cells expanded clonally by week 6 at 0.1 to 3.0 mg/kg.

Notes on this clone: The antigen remains unidentified.

Patients were excluded for autoimmune disease history or systemic immunosuppression. CDR3 length: 15 residues. CDR1 and CDR2 from the germline V gene are SGHRS and YFSETQ. The germline V and J ends were trimmed by 0 bases and 1 base, with 11 bases remaining between them. This TCR was recovered from an adult with an advanced solid tumor such as melanoma, head and neck, liver or kidney cancer. The V gene is TRBV5-1, the J gene TRBJ2-7; the D gene could be TRBD1 or TRBD2 (5 bases each). Sequenced here: CD4+ or CD8+ T cells sorted from blood, sampled in a trial of the OX40 agonist ivuxolimab. Here the CDR3 reads CASSLAGTGSYEQYF. The CDR3 DNA is TGCGCCAGCAGCTTGGCCGGGACGGGTTCCTACGAGCAGTACTTC.